The rows below give T cell receptor beta chains drawn from one sample of a study of blood T cell repertoires in COVID-19. Clones were sequenced by immunoSEQ multiplex PCR, and TCRdb holds only the in-frame ones, with some missing. The sample has 81,000 or so clones, 85% to 95% seen once. Sequenced input: peripheral blood. These receptors came from an older woman with active COVID-19. The CDR3 runs from the conserved cysteine through the conserved F or W. The D gene is left open where the match is weak. Clone size appears in some rows only: once, few, many, or a class for an expanded clone.

TGTGCCAGCAGTTACTCGATGGATTTGGGCAATTCACCCCTCCACTTT	CASSYSMDLGNSPLHF	.	.	TRBJ1-6	TRBV6-5
TGTGCCACCAGGGTCGACAGGGCTCGCGAGACCCAGTACTTC	CATRVDRARETQYF	.	TRBD1	TRBJ2-5	TRBV15
TGTGCCAGCAGTGGTTCGTATGGCTACACCTTC	CASSGSYGYTF	.	.	TRBJ1-2	TRBV2
TGTGCCAGCAGCTTAGCGTGGGGGGACGAGTCCCGAAACACCATATATTTT	CASSLAWGDESRNTIYF	.	.	TRBJ1-3	TRBV7-8
TGTGCCAGCAGTCGTGCAGGGAAAAACCCCGGTGCCATTCCGAAGCAGTACTTC	CASSRAGKNPGAIPKQYF	.	.	TRBJ2-7	TRBV6-6
TGTGCCAGCAGTTTACTGGAGAACTATGGCTACACCTTC	CASSLLENYGYTF	once	.	TRBJ1-2	TRBV12-3/TRBV12-4
TGCGCCAGCAGCCCTGGTGGGCTGAGACTAGCGGGAGGCTACGAGCAGTACTTC	CASSPGGLRLAGGYEQYF	.	TRBD2	TRBJ2-7	TRBV5-1
TGCGCCAGCAGCCCCTCAGGGGCCAGGAATCAAGATACGCAGTATTTT	CASSPSGARNQDTQYF	.	.	TRBJ2-3	TRBV4-1
TGTGCCAGCAGTTACTCGAGGCAACAAGAGACCCAGTACTTC	CASSYSRQQETQYF	.	.	TRBJ2-5	TRBV6-6
TGTGCCAGCAGTGAATGGGGACTCAGCCGCAATGAGCAGTTCTTC	CASSEWGLSRNEQFF	.	.	TRBJ2-1	TRBV2
TGTGCCAGCAGTCCGGACAGGGGAGGTGGAAAACTGTTTTTT	CASSPDRGGGKLFF	.	TRBD1	TRBJ1-4	TRBV6-6
TGTGCCAGCAGTTCCGGGGGACAGGGGAACACTGAAGCTTTCTTT	CASSSGGQGNTEAFF	.	TRBD1	TRBJ1-1	TRBV6-2/TRBV6-3
TGTGCCAGCAGCCCAAGCCAAGACCAACCCCGAGGGTATGGCTACACCTTC	CASSPSQDQPRGYGYTF	.	.	TRBJ1-2	TRBV7-2
TGTGCCAGCAGCACGGACACGTACTACGAGCAGTACTTC	CASSTDTYYEQYF	.	.	TRBJ2-7	TRBV7-2
TGTGCCTGGAGTCTAACACAGGGAAGTCAGCCCCAGCATTTT	CAWSLTQGSQPQHF	.	.	TRBJ1-5	TRBV30
TGCGCCAGCAGCCAAGGGGACAGGGATAATTCACCCCTCCACTTT	CASSQGDRDNSPLHF	.	TRBD1	TRBJ1-6	TRBV4-3
TGCGCCAGCAGCTCTCAACCGACAGGGGTCGAAAAACTGTTTTTT	CASSSQPTGVEKLFF	.	TRBD1	TRBJ1-4	TRBV5-1
TGTGCCAGCACTAGCGGGGGGTCAAGCTCCTACGAGCAGTACTTC	CASTSGGSSSYEQYF	.	TRBD2	TRBJ2-7	TRBV6-5
TGTGCCAGCAGCTTAGAAGACAGGACCTCCTACGAGCAGTACTTC	CASSLEDRTSYEQYF	.	.	TRBJ2-7	TRBV7-6